The TCR beta chain described here comes from a study of T cells expressing NK-cell markers. For the study at large: Researchers got TCR beta repertoires out of sorted CD3+CD56+NKG2C+, CD3+CD56+NKG2C- and CD3+CD56-NKG2C+ T cells. Seropositivity for HCMV was found in most of the eight sequenced donors, with one seronegative. Study-wide findings and caveats: These clonotypes, the leaders elsewhere, also led the CD3+CD56-NKG2C+ fraction in four donors.

Points on this clonotype: Its antigen is not identified.

Synthesis of TCR beta cDNA relied on 5'RACE template switching carrying UMIs. TCRdb reworked the 5' RACE reads into one entry per CDR3 protein, no DNA. Reported are roughly 450,000 distinct CDR3 sequences; the ten largest clones contain about 1.5%. Input material: blood T cells: a sorted CD56 or NKG2C T cell subset, CD4+ or CD8+ T cells, or bulk PBMC T cells (not recorded which). The receptor was derived from a woman aged 45-59 years in good health.

The chain's CDR3 is CASSYSGGPTEFF. The chain recombines TRBV6-5 with TRBJ2-1; the TCRdb D gene call, TRBD1, has no DNA to confirm it. Germline V CDR1 and CDR2: MNHEY, SVGAGI. This CDR3 is built from 13 residues.